These 10 T cell receptor beta chains were all obtained from the same sample, sequenced in a study of regulatory T cells in long-lasting Graves disease. Time point: newly diagnosed GD, antithyroid drugs for less than 3 months. PBMC RNA was the source of the TCR library. Through Arm-PCR of CDR3 regions and iRepertoire HTBI primers, TCR beta libraries were built. TCRdb used MiXCR to reprocess the multiplex PCR reads, holding one entry per CDR3 protein. The repertoire holds 360,000 or so distinct CDR3 sequences, with approximately 16% as singletons. The sample also formed part of further work on T cells in Graves' hyperthyroidism and ophthalmopathy.

Sequencing used peripheral blood mononuclear cells (PBMCs), obtained at new diagnosis, from a patient treated with antithyroid drugs. Every receptor here comes from a middle-aged man with Graves disease.

This clonotype has only a few counts. The chain employs TRBV11-1 and TRBJ1-1; D is ambiguous. The CDR3 sequence is 16 residues long. From germline, CDR1 is SGHAT and CDR2 FQDESV (reference sequence). V was clipped by 4 bases and J by 1 base, with 16 bases between them. Here the CDR3 reads CASSSTLGGENTEAFF. The CDR3 bases are TGTGCCAGCAGCTCCACGCTTGGTGGGGAGAACACTGAAGCTTTCTTT.

The J gene is TRBJ1-2, the V gene TRBV15; D remains ambiguous. The CDR3 spans 15 residues. V was shortened by 1 base and J by 4 bases, with 13 bases between the two germline ends. CDR1 is LNHNV and CDR2 is YYDKDF in the germline V gene (reference sequence). The CDR3 loop reads CATSRAPGEGYGYTF. CDR3 coding DNA: TGTGCCACCAGCAGAGCTCCCGGGGAAGGCTATGGCTACACCTTC.

This clonotype was picked up many times. The J gene is TRBJ2-5, the V gene TRBV6-2 or TRBV6-3; D perhaps matches TRBD2 (7 bases). V was clipped by 6 bases and J by 3 bases, with 20 bases between them. Per germline, CDR1 MNHEY and CDR2 SVGEGT. The CDR3 is 16 residues long. CDR3 sequence (DNA): TGTGCCAGCAGAAAAGGGGGAGCGGGACAAAAAGAGACCCAGTACTTC. It is translated as CASRKGGAGQKETQYF.

This chain connects TRBV6-5 to TRBJ2-7, with 12 nucleotides matching TRBD1. This CDR3 comprises 16 residues. Germline CDR1 and CDR2: MNHEY and SVGAGI. V was pared by 0 bases and J by 6 bases, with 6 bases of the junction left unmatched. The CDR3 DNA reads as TGTGCCAGCAGTTACTCCGGGACAGGGGGCCTAGTCGAGCAGTACTTC. Translation: CASSYSGTGGLVEQYF.

Many counts were recorded for this clonotype. The CDR3 is CASKRGHRIDTQYF. The CDR3 DNA is TGTGCCAGCAAACGGGGGCATCGCATAGATACGCAGTATTTT. This chain links TRBV27 with TRBJ2-3; either TRBD1 or TRBD2 may fit D (6 bases each). Trimming took 7 bases from V and 5 from J, leaving 16 bases between them. The CDR3 is 14 residues long. The V gene's germline CDR1 is MNHEY and CDR2 SMNVEV (reference sequence).

The V call is TRBV4-3, the J call TRBJ1-5; D is possibly TRBD1 (5 bases). Germline CDR1 reads LGHNA; CDR2 reads YSLEER. V lost 0 bases, J lost 2 bases, and 8 bases lay in between. CDR3 length: 15 amino acids. CDR3 sequence (DNA): TGCGCCAGCAGCCAAGATTGGGGGGGCAATCAGCCCCAGCATTTT. It translates to CASSQDWGGNQPQHF.

This clonotype was recorded many times. The chain is built from TRBV28 and TRBJ1-4, with 12 bases lining up with TRBD1. Trimming cost V 8 bases and J 4 bases; bases outside gene matches: 8. In germline, CDR1 is MDHEN, CDR2 SYDVKM. The CDR3 spans 16 residues. The CDR3 protein is CASRSRDRGLNEKLFF. CDR3 DNA sequence: TGTGCCAGCCGATCCCGGGACAGGGGGCTTAATGAAAAACTGTTTTTT.

V usage is TRBV5-6 and J usage is TRBJ2-3; D remains ambiguous. V was trimmed by 0 bases and J by 0 bases, leaving 11 bases between them. The CDR3 extends over 16 amino acids. Germline CDR1 SGHDT, CDR2 YYEEEE. In nucleotides, the CDR3 is TGTGCCAGCAGCTTGGGAAAGGTCCAAAGCACAGATACGCAGTATTTT. Translated, it gives CASSLGKVQSTDTQYF. Variable domain in full (rest from reference TRBV5-6 and TRBJ2-3): DAGVTQSPTHLIKTRGQQVTLRCSPKSGHDTVSWYQQALGQGPQFIFQYYEEEERQRGNFPDRFSGHQFPNYSSELNVNALLLGDSALYLCASSLGKVQSTDTQYFGPGTRLTVL.

This clonotype was seen ten or more times. The chain uses TRBV5-1 and TRBJ2-7; D is ambiguous. CDR1 SGHRS and CDR2 YFSETQ come from the germline V gene. Trimming removed 4 bases at V and 4 bases at J, with 12 bases between. This CDR3 has 13 amino acids. CDR3 sequence (DNA): TGCGCCAGCAGCACCAGAGGCGAGTACGAGCAGTACTTC. Amino acid sequence: CASSTRGEYEQYF.

This clonotype was seen a handful of times. The chain combines TRBV20-1 with TRBJ1-5; TRBD1 matches at 9 bases. Germline V lookup: CDR1 DFQATT, CDR2 SNEGSKA (reference sequence). The trim removed 5 bases at V and 6 bases at J, leaving 11 bases unmatched. This CDR3 region has 15 residues. DNA for the CDR3: TGCAGTGCTCGGAACAGGGGGCGCGGGATTCAGCCCCAGCATTTT. Its protein product is CSARNRGRGIQPQHF.